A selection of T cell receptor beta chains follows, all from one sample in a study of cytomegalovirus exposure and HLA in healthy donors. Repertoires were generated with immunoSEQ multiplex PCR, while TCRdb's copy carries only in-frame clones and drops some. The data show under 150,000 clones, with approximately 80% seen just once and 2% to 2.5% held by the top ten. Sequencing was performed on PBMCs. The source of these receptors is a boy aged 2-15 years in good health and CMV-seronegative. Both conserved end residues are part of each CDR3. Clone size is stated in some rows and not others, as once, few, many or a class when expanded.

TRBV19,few,CASSRMTKTATNEKLFF
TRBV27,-,CASSWDRRNEQFF
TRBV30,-,CAWFSVLNEKLFF
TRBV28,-,CASSLGGRRSGNTIYF
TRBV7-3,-,CASSLTAEQYF
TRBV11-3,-,CASSVLENIQYF
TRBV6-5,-,CASGQVGGELFF
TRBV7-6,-,CASSSLGGVYGYTF
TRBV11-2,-,CASSGLTGTIYEQYF
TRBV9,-,CASSPAGSTYGYTF
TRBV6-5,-,CASSYSTRGNNEQFF
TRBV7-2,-,CASSLSRDRGSYEQYF
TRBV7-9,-,CASSSQGTSTDTQYF
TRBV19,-,CASSIDGLAGRTYEQYF
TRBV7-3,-,CASSPQSTGELFF
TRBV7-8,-,CASSLWASGRLSTDTQYF
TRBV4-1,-,CASSQGFTGEGYEQYF
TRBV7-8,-,CASSLTGSQPQHF
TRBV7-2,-,CASSLQGETQYF
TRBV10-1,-,CASVQRLRGNEQFF
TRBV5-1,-,CASSLVGTHLNTEAFF
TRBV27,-,CASSLSRARTQYF
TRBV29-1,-,CSVEGQGADTQYF
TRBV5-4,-,CASSLVQPKRGTDTQYF
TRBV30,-,CAWSPSGVHGYTF
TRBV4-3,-,CASSQDRNYGYTF
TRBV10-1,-,CASSDGTSVQNEQFF
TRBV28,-,CASSRGSGGLGNEQYF
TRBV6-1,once,CASSAPTGGSYNSPLHF
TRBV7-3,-,CASSSPPTVNEQFF
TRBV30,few,CAWTTRAGGTERTGELFF
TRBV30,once,CAWSSRGLGGYTF
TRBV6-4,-,CASRVAGALNTEAFF
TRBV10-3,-,CAISHPRQGKNYGYTF
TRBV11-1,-,CASSLRTAGLETQYF
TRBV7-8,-,CASSRTSGGTSYEQYF
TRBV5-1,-,CASSFLTSGEKTQYF
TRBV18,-,CASSPGTGAVKGYTF
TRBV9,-,CASSNRQGGNSPLHF
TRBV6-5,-,CASSYSTDEQFF
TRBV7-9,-,CASSGRRGVTEAFF
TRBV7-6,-,CASSLLSGGGYGYTF
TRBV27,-,CASSYRGRENYGYTF
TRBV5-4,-,CASSPPGADHTEAFF
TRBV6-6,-,CASSYNQYSNQPQHF
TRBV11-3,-,CASSLFMQGERYF
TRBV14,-,CASSTRTGRYTEAFF
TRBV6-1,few,CASSEPWLNEKLFF
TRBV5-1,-,CASSSEALEQYF
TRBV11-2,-,CASSLNRDSTYEQYF
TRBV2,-,CASSGQGEGELFF
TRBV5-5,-,CASSGGTGTGRNYGYTF
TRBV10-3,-,CATYGGGEGRGTEAFF
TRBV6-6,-,CASTLDTDTQYF
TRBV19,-,CASNQYTSGANVLTF